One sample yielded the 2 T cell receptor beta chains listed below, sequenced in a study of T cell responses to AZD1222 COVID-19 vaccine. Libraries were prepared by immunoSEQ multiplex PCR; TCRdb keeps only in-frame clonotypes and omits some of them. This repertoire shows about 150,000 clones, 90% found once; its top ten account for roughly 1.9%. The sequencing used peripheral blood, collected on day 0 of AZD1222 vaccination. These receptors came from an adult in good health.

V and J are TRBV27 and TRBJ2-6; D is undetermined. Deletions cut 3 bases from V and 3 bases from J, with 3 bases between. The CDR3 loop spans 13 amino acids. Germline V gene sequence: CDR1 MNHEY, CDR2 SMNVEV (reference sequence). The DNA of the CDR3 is TGTGCCAGCAGTTTGGATGGGGCCAACGTCCTGACTTTC. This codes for CASSLDGANVLTF. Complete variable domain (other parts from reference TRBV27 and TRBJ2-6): EAQVTQNPRYLITVTGKKLTVTCSQNMNHEYMSWYRQDPGLGLRQIYYSMNVEVTDKGDVPEGYKVSRKEKRNFPLILESPSPNQTSLYFCASSLDGANVLTFGAGSRLTVL.

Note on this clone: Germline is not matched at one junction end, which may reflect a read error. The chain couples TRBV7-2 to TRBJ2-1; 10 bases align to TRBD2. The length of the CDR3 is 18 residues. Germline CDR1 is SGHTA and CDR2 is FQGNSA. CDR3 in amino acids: CASSLAWGAGLANNEQFF. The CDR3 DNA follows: TGTGCCAGCAGCCTAGCATGGGGGGCGGGACTAGCGAACAATGAGCAGTTCTTC.